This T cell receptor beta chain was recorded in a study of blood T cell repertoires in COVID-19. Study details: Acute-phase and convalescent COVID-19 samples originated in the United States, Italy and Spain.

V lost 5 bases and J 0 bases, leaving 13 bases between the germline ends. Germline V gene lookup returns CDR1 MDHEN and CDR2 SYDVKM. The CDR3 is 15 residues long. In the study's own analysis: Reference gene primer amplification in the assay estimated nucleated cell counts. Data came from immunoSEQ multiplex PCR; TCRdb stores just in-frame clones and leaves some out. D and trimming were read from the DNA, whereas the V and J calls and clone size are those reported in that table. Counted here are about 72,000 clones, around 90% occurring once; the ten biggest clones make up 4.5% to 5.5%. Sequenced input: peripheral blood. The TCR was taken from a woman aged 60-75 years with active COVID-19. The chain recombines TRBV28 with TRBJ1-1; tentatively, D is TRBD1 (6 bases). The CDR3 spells CASSTPTGLNTEAFF. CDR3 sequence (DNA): TGTGCCAGCAGTACTCCGACAGGTTTGAACACTGAAGCTTTCTTT.